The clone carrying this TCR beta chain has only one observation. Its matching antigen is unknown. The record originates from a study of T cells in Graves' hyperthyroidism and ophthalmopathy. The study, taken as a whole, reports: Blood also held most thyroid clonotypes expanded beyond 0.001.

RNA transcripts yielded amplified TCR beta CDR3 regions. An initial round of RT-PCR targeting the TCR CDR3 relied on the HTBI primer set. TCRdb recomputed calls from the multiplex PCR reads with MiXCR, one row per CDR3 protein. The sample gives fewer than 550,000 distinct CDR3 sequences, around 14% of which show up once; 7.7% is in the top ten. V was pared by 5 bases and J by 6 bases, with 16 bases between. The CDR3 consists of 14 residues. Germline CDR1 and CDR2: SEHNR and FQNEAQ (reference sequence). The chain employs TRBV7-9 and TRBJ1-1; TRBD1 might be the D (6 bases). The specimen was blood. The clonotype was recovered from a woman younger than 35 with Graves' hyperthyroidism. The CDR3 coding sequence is TGTGCCAGCAGCCCGGGGACACTGCTGGCTGAAGCTTTCTTT. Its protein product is CASSPGTLLAEAFF.